This TCR beta chain was sequenced during a study of identifying expanded T cells in peripheral blood (dated by TCRdb to the late 2010s). About the investigation overall: Technical replicates were generated by sequencing separate aliquots of the same genomic DNA pool, and four replicates were compared pairwise. Findings and caveats that apply to the study as a whole: Across all healthy-donor time intervals, the beta-binomial model significantly lowered both the number of clones called differentially abundant and the false-positive rate. About 1.1 differentially abundant clones were flagged by the binomial model between technical replicates, whereas about 16 and 20 were flagged over approximately two weeks and four weeks, respectively. It was expected by the authors that biological variance in healthy repertoires might increase further over much longer intervals, such as months to years. Across all healthy donors, variance in clone template counts between approximately two-week samples was found to increase significantly with total template count.

During the collection period, no infections or other immune events were recorded for the healthy donors. Blood repertoires from healthy donors were used as a training cohort for calibrating time-dependent variance in a beta-binomial model of differential abundance of T-cell clones. The training cohort included around 10 healthy donors, of whom 3 were female and 7 were male. The donors were between about 25 and 65 years old, with an average age of roughly 43 years. Whole blood from each healthy donor was obtained from a commercial supplier and was collected at three time points around 2 weeks apart. For immunosequencing, genomic DNA was extracted from unsorted whole blood. TCRbeta CDR3 regions were profiled by bias-controlled multiplex PCR amplification of genomic DNA with the immunoSEQ Assay. Regarding the original processing steps: The absolute abundance of each unique TCRbeta CDR3 region was quantified after sequences were collapsed and filtered. Differential abundance was tested with two models: a binomial (Fisher-equivalent) model and a beta-binomial model that adds time-dependent variance fitted from healthy donors. Clones with fewer than 5 combined templates were excluded, and clones with Benjamini-Hochberg FDR below 0.01 were called differentially abundant. Using the form v = (b*log(k)+a)^2, the beta-binomial variance was modeled as a function of the total template count across the two samples. This is the immuneACCESS table as TCRdb keeps it, with only in-frame sequences that have V and J called. A part of the clones is gone; compared with another copy, unresolved V genes explain less than half, and the rest is unexplained. That table gives V, J and clone size, and the DNA gave D and trimming. This sample lists 80,000 to 90,000 clones; about 89% were detected once. The ten largest account for around 2.8% of the sample.

As concerns this clone: Its antigen is unknown. No quality values exist for individual bases; no much larger clone is one base distant.

Deletion took 0 bases off V and 0 bases off J, with a span of 9 bases between the germline ends. The CDR3, cysteine through phenylalanine, is 15 amino acids long. This entry keeps only the CDR3 DNA: 45 bases, framed from base 1. CDR1 LGHNA and CDR2 YSLEER are derived from the germline V gene. Sequencing used blood. This TCR derives from a person between 18 and 69 years old in good health. The chain employs TRBV4-3 and TRBJ2-7; no confident D gene assignment can be made. This receptor carries the CDR3 CASSQELADSYEQYF. The nucleotides are TGCGCCAGCAGCCAAGAGCTTGCTGACTCCTACGAGCAGTACTTC.